This TCR beta chain is from a study of CD8 T cells in ankylosing spondylitis. This clonotype occurred a few times. Antigen unknown. The TCR beta libraries were generated through quantitative 5'-RACE incorporating molecular barcodes. TCRdb used MiXCR to reprocess the 5' RACE reads, holding one entry per CDR3 protein. Among 700,000 to 1,000,000 distinct CDR3 sequences, approximately 12% were seen once, and the ten largest hold 0.51%. The length of the CDR3 is 13 residues. The germline CDR1 and CDR2 sequences are DFQATT and SNEGSKA (reference sequence). V lost 6 bases, J lost 10 bases, and 16 bases lay in between. Study-level points and caveats: Fewer than 10 highly homologous variants formed a TCR beta motif that appeared characteristic of ankylosing spondylitis blood. Matched ankylosing spondylitis synovial fluid reportedly showed significant enrichment of disease-linked clones. A CD8+ phenotype characterized the disease-linked clones, which were relatively rare in peripheral blood.

Material: blood, either unsorted or a sorted T cell fraction (not recorded which). The gene calls are TRBV20-1 and TRBJ1-6; no clear D gene. The sequence was obtained from a male donor with ankylosing spondylitis. The CDR3 spells CSASTSGRSPLHF. Here the CDR3 DNA reads TGCAGTGCGAGTACTTCGGGGAGGTCACCCCTCCACTTT.